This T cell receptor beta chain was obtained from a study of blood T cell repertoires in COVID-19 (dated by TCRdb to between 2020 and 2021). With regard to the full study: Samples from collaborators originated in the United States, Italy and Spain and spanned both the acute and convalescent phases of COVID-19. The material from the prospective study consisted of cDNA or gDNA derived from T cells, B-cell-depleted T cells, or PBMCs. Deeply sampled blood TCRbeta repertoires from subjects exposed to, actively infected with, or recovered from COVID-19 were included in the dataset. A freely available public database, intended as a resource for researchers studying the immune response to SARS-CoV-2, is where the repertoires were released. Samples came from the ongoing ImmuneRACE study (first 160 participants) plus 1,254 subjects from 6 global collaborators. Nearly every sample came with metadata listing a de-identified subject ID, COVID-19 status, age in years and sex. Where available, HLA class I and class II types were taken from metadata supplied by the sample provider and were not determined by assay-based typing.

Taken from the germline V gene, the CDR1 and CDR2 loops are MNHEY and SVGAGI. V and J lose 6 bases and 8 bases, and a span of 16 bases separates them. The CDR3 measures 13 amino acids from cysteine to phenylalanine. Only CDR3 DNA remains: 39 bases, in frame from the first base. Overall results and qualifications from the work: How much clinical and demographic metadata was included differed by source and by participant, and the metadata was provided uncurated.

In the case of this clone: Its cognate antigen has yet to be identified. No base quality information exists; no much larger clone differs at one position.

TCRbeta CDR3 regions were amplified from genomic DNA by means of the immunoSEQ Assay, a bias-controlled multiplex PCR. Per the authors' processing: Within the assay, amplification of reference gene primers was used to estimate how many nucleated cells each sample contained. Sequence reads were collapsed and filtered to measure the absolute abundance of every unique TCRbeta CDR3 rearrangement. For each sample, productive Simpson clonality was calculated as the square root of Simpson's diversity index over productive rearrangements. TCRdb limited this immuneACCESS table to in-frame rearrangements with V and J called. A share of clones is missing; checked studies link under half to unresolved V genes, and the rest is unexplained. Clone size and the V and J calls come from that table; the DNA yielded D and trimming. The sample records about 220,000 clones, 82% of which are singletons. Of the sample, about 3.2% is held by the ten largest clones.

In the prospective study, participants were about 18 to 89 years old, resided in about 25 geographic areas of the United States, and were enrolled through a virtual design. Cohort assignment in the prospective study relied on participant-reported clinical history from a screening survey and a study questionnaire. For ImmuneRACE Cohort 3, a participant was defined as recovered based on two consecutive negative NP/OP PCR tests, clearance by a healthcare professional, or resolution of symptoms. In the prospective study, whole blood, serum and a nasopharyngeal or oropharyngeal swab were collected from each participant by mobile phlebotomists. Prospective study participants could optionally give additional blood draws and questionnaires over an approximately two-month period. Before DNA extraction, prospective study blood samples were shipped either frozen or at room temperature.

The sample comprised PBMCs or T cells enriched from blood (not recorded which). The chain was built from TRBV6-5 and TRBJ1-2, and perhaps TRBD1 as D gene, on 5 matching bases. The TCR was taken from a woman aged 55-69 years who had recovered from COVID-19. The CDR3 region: CASREGLGGGYTF. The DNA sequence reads TGTGCCAGCAGGGAGGGACTCGGAGGGGGCTACACCTTC.